The 20 T cell receptor beta chains presented below share a single source sample, sequenced in a study of blood T cells in healthy people across ages. With a J-beta primer mix and a sample-barcoded 5' primer, a second PCR ran about 6 to 11 cycles. TCRdb independently ran MiXCR on the 5' RACE reads; one entry per CDR3 protein. The sample yields about 1.1 million distinct CDR3 sequences, roughly two fifths seen once. The material sequenced was blood. Source of these receptors: a young man in good health.

This chain uses TRBV20-1 with TRBJ1-1, with D perhaps TRBD1 (6 bases). The CDR3 is 14 residues long. V gave up 6 bases and J gave up 2 bases, with 16 bases separating them. Looked up from germline, CDR1 is DFQATT and CDR2 is SNEGSKA (reference sequence). The CDR3 DNA reads as TGCAGTGCCCAAGGAGGAGGGGGAAACACTGAAGCTTTCTTT. As protein: CSAQGGGGNTEAFF.

The V gene is TRBV4-3, the J gene TRBJ1-4; no clear D gene. Germline CDR1 reads LGHNA; CDR2 reads YSLEER. Trimming shortened V by 3 bases and J by 7 bases, and 12 bases separated the two germline ends. The CDR3 spans 14 residues. CDR3 amino acids: CASSQTRLGEKLFF. DNA of the CDR3: TGCGCCAGCAGCCAGACCCGGTTGGGTGAAAAACTGTTTTTT.

The gene calls are TRBV20-1 and TRBJ2-1; D perhaps matches TRBD2 (5 bases). The CDR3 totals 13 residues. V was shortened by 7 bases and J by 3 bases, with 13 bases between the two germline ends. Looked up from germline, CDR1 is DFQATT and CDR2 is SNEGSKA (reference sequence). CDR3 bases: TGCAGTGGAGTGTGGAGGTACTACAATGAGCAGTTCTTC. Translation: CSGVWRYYNEQFF.

This clonotype has just a few counts. The chain carries TRBV20-1 and TRBJ2-5; 12 bases line up with TRBD2. The CDR3 has 15 amino acids. Unmatched junction bases numbered 4, after V lost 0 bases and J lost 5 bases. Germline V gene lookup returns CDR1 DFQATT and CDR2 SNEGSKA (reference sequence). Written as DNA, the CDR3 is TGCAGTGCTAGAGATCGCCTAGCGGGGGGGGAGACCCAGTACTTC. Translation: CSARDRLAGGETQYF.

The V gene is TRBV9, the J gene TRBJ2-1; TRBD1 aligns across 8 bases. The trim removed 3 bases at V and 5 bases at J, leaving 13 bases unmatched. CDR1 and CDR2 (germline): SGDLS, YYNGEE. The CDR3 contains 17 residues. The CDR3 sequence: CASSAPLGQGGDNEQFF. CDR3 sequence (DNA): TGTGCCAGCAGCGCTCCACTAGGACAGGGAGGTGACAATGAGCAGTTCTTC.

This clonotype was picked up one time. The rearrangement uses TRBV27 and TRBJ1-5; D is undetermined. CDR1 and CDR2 (germline): MNHEY, SMNVEV (reference sequence). Trimming removed 6 bases from V and 3 bases from J, with 6 bases in between. The CDR3 loop spans 12 amino acids. The CDR3 bases are TGTGCCAGCAGGGGGTTCAATCAGCCCCAGCATTTT. Its translation is CASRGFNQPQHF.

The rearrangement uses TRBV5-1 and TRBJ2-7; 7 bases are a match to TRBD1. The V gene's germline CDR1 is SGHRS and CDR2 YFSETQ. The CDR3 totals 14 residues. Germline trimming cut 6 bases from V and 6 bases from J; bases unmatched to any gene: 12. The CDR3 region is CASKIRTGEGEQYF. The CDR3 bases are TGCGCCAGCAAGATACGTACAGGGGAAGGCGAGCAGTACTTC. The full variable domain, its missing parts supplied by reference TRBV5-1 and TRBJ2-7, is KAGVTQTPRYLIKTRGQQVTLSCSPISGHRSVSWYQQTPGQGLQFLFEYFSETQRNKGNFPGRFSGRQFSNSRSEMNVSTLELGDSALYLCASKIRTGEGEQYFGPGTRLTVT.

The rearrangement links TRBV7-9 to TRBJ1-1; no firm D call. Germline V gene data show CDR1 as SEHNR and CDR2 as FQNEAQ (reference sequence). V lost 0 bases and J 1 base, leaving 9 bases between the germline ends. This CDR3 contains 15 residues. The CDR3 protein is CASSLAVAENTEAFF. The CDR3 DNA sequence: TGTGCCAGCAGCTTAGCGGTGGCAGAGAACACTGAAGCTTTCTTT.

Details on this clonotype: Just one base apart from a much larger clone, this may be a read error. This chain joins TRBV7-2 and TRBJ1-4; possible D gene TRBD1, 6 bases. The CDR3 is made up of 15 amino acids. The germline V gene encodes CDR1 SGHTA and CDR2 FQGNSA. V was pared by 4 bases and J by 4 bases, with 13 bases between. CDR3 coding DNA: TGTGCCAGCAGCTCCGACAGGATCCATAATGAAAAACTGTTTTTT. It translates to CASSSDRIHNEKLFF.

The chain has TRBV9 and TRBJ2-1, with 8 positions matching TRBD1. CDR1 is SGDLS, CDR2 YYNGEE, per germline. CDR3 size: 16 residues. Trimming at V came to 5 bases and at J to 5 bases, leaving 12 bases not matched to a gene. The CDR3 sequence: CASSDRGQGANNEQFF. DNA of the CDR3: TGTGCCAGCAGTGACCGTGGACAGGGCGCCAACAATGAGCAGTTCTTC.

In its sample, this clonotype was seen once. The chain carries TRBV25-1 and TRBJ1-5, with D possibly TRBD1 on 5 matching bases. Germline CDR1 reads MGHDK; CDR2 reads SYGVNS. V was shortened by 2 bases and J by 8 bases, with 13 bases between the two germline ends. The CDR3 is 14 amino acids. The CDR3 nucleotides are TGTGCCAGCAGTGAACAGGGAGGATTGAAGCCCCAGCATTTT. Translated: CASSEQGGLKPQHF.

V usage is TRBV10-2 and J usage is TRBJ2-7; D is undetermined. Germline CDR1 is WSHSY and CDR2 is SAAADI. This CDR3 has 12 amino acids. V lost 6 bases to trimming and J lost 2 bases, with 8 bases between them. The CDR3 bases are TGCGCCAGCAGGTCCTCCGCCTACGAGCAGTACTTC. Its protein product is CASRSSAYEQYF.

The chain employs TRBV4-1 and TRBJ1-1; D ambiguous. Germline assignment: CDR1 MGHRA and CDR2 YSYEKL. The CDR3 totals 15 residues. V lost 0 bases to trimming and J lost 3 bases, with 11 bases between them. Here the CDR3 reads CASSQDWVEDTEAFF. In DNA form, the CDR3 reads TGCGCCAGCAGCCAAGATTGGGTAGAGGACACTGAAGCTTTCTTT.

This clonotype was detected only a few times. The genes are TRBV12-3 or TRBV12-4 and TRBJ2-3; D gene ambiguous. The CDR3 has 15 residues. V was clipped by 1 base and J by 6 bases, with 14 bases between them. CDR3: CASSLGQSRSDTQYF. The CDR3 DNA sequence: TGTGCCAGCAGTTTAGGGCAGTCGAGGTCCGATACGCAGTATTTT.

This chain links TRBV9 with TRBJ2-6; the D is unclear. The CDR3 runs 15 residues. Between the trimmed V and J ends, which lost 0 bases and 2 bases, there was a span of 6 bases. Germline lookup yields CDR1 SGDLS and CDR2 YYNGEE. The chain's CDR3 is CASSVVTAGANVLTF. CDR3 in DNA: TGTGCCAGCAGCGTAGTAACCGCTGGGGCCAACGTCCTGACTTTC.

This clonotype showed up many times. V and J are TRBV20-1 and TRBJ2-3; D may be TRBD1 or TRBD2 (6 bases each). The length of the CDR3 is 12 residues. Germline V CDR1 and CDR2: DFQATT, SNEGSKA (reference sequence). Trimming took off 6 bases at V and 6 bases at J, with 13 bases between the two ends. Here the CDR3 reads CSARRGSDTQYF. The CDR3 nucleotides are TGCAGTGCCAGGAGGGGGTCGGATACGCAGTATTTT.

This clonotype turned up a few times. The chain has TRBV12-3 or TRBV12-4 and TRBJ2-1, with TRBD1 matching 7 bases. The CDR3 is made up of 15 amino acids. V lost 8 bases, J lost 9 bases, and 16 bases stayed unmatched. Here the CDR3 DNA reads TGTGCCAGCCTTTACAGGGGCGGCGTAAGACCTGAGCAGTTCTTC. Its protein is CASLYRGGVRPEQFF.

The V call is TRBV5-5, the J call TRBJ1-5; D unresolved. V lost 3 bases to trimming and J lost 0 bases, with 4 bases between them. Germline loops: CDR1 SGHKS, CDR2 YYEKEE (reference sequence). The CDR3 loop spans 13 amino acids. The CDR3 loop is CASSWSSNQPQHF. CDR3 in DNA: TGTGCCAGCAGCTGGTCTAGCAATCAGCCCCAGCATTTT.

V gene TRBV7-2 combines with J gene TRBJ1-6; D remains ambiguous. Deletions cut 9 bases from V and 7 bases from J, with 13 bases between. CDR3 length: 13 residues. Germline V gene data show CDR1 as SGHTA and CDR2 as FQGNSA. The CDR3 nucleotides read TGTGCCAGTTTGAAGGATTTCAATTCACCCCTCCACTTT. It translates to CASLKDFNSPLHF.

This clonotype was seen a single time. This chain uses TRBV5-6 with TRBJ2-7; perhaps TRBD1 as D (6 bases). The J call may be faulty, since TRBJ2-5 better matches the DNA end. Germline CDR1 reads SGHDT; CDR2 reads YYEEEE. The CDR3 is 17 residues long. CDR3 DNA sequence: TGTGCCAGCAGCCCTACAGGGAATTCATGTCCCGCAGAGACCCAGTACTTC. It yields the protein CASSPTGNSCPAETQYF.